This T cell receptor beta chain was sequenced in a study of cytomegalovirus exposure and HLA in healthy donors (dated by TCRdb to the late 2010s). Some background on the complete study: An earlier analysis of about 530 of the donors reported roughly 300 Gb of sequence data and 117 million unique TCR beta sequences obtained from 180 million or so T cells. About 300 gigabases of sequencing data and approximately 80 million unique TCR sequences were included in an early release covering about 600 HLA-typed donors. Among the approximately 400 genotyped donors, approximately 76% belonged to the genetic ancestry cluster associated with self-reported Caucasian donors. The study aimed to test whether signatures of past pathogen exposure could be identified by cataloging public T cell receptors. The T cell repertoires of some 700 subjects were profiled by immunosequencing and related to cytomegalovirus serostatus. In addition to the first cohort of approximately 650 subjects, a separate validation cohort of some 120 different subjects was used. To predict cytomegalovirus infection status, the study combined high-throughput TCR immunosequencing, statistical association of individual TCRs with disease status, and machine learning. To study patterns of TCR occurrence, a later analysis re-analyzed previously published TCR beta repertoires from around 660 donors and added high-resolution HLA genotyping. The later analysis used no new phenotypic data to find candidate immune exposures, relying instead on TCR beta sequences and their occurrence across donors. An earlier analysis of more than 450 of the donors used high-throughput TCR beta sequencing to judge whether each TCR beta V gene segment behaved as functional or pseudogenic. Alongside the repertoire data, information on donor age, sex, ethnicity and CMV serostatus was compiled. Genome-wide SNP genotypes for about 60% of the 666 donors were used in a later genetic analysis, which treated that subset as a discovery cohort. All discovery cohort repertoires had been generated using a single sequencing platform. Class I and class II HLA loci were covered by the typing at four-digit resolution. The number of typed donors differed by locus: 629-630 for A, B, C, DRB1 and DQB1; approximately 540 for DQA1; approximately 600 for DPA1; and around 490 for DPB1. Four to six DR-DQ haplotypes were handled as single units for association and clustering, since linkage in the cohort was strong. Among around 400 genotyped donors of the cohort, an average of about 220,000 unique TCR beta nucleotide sequences was sequenced per donor, of which 15% to 20% were non-productive. Paper-wide results and their limitations: In an earlier analysis of around 500 of the donors, most TCR beta V segments appeared in productive rearrangements about 90% or about 30% of the time, broadly matching IMGT annotations. An association between a missense DCLRE1C variant and V-gene and J-gene trimming of TCR beta chains was found in a later genetic analysis and replicated in an independent cohort. A later analysis reported that several top co-occurrence clusters appeared linked to parvovirus B19, influenza, CMV and Epstein-Barr virus. The classifier was reported to diagnose cytomegalovirus status with high specificity and sensitivity in both the original and validation cohorts. Because counts were too low, about 15 rarely observed V segments, including chromosome 9 orphons, were left out of the earlier analysis of some 600 of the donors. A later analysis associated roughly 17,000 TCR beta sequences with specific HLA alleles at a false discovery rate of 0.05. According to the authors, the approach could potentially be generalized to other disease states and immunological phenotypes. The presence/absence analyses assumed that sequencing depth was roughly uniform across donors, and that assumption may not be true. Across donors, most TCR sequences were observed very rarely, whereas some public TCRs were present in many individuals. In a later analysis, HLA-associated TCR beta chains were found to be more clonally expanded and to have lower generation probabilities than equally common non-associated chains. In a later analysis, most CMV-associated TCR beta chains were found to appear HLA-restricted, with HLA associations seemingly driven largely by CMV exposure. In a later analysis, the rate of TCR association differed among HLA loci, with DRB1 alleles having the most associated TCRs and HLA-C alleles having the fewest. Because HLA typing was unavailable for some donors at each locus, only the typed subset was used in association tests. Because the 87-base-pair reads could not distinguish some IMGT-functional V segments, including TRBV6-2 and TRBV6-3, those segments were excluded. Correlated functional status among segregating V segments might be attributable to linkage disequilibrium, but an unknown experimental factor could not be ruled out. When HLA alleles, especially DR and DQ, strongly co-occurred, TCR associations were difficult to assign to individual alleles. A further reported finding was that TCR beta sequences accurately predicted the HLA-A and HLA-B alleles for most subjects in the first cohort. The study listed 150 to 200 TCR beta chains as associated with cytomegalovirus. A cluster of highly shared sequence variants was judged likely to be a technical artifact of the sequencing pipeline. For the cohort, immune exposure information was limited to CMV serostatus. In this cohort, only TCR beta chains were sequenced, and detectable features were limited by the absence of alpha or paired-chain data. A few of the identified cytomegalovirus-associated TCR beta chains were confirmed in vitro to be specific for cytomegalovirus antigens. In a later genetic analysis, fewer N-insertions in productive TCRs were reported among donors in an Asian-associated ancestry cluster than the roughly 710-donor mean.

The germline V gene encodes CDR1 GTSNPN and CDR2 SVGIG (reference sequence). V lost 2 bases and J lost 4 bases, and the count of bases not matched to a germline gene is 4. Including cysteine and phenylalanine, the CDR3 has 13 amino acids. The kept DNA is CDR3 alone, 39 bases in frame from the first base. The cohort was made up of approximately 700 healthy bone marrow donors. All cohort members were sampled while nominally healthy, although unrecorded immune exposures were likely present. The donor tested CMV seronegative, placing the donor among the roughly 350 seronegative members of the cohort. Each donor provided a peripheral blood sample, and peripheral blood mononuclear cells were used for TCR beta sequencing. Genomic DNA extraction from the blood cell samples was performed with the Qiagen DNeasy Blood Extraction Kit. Details on this clone: Its recognized antigen is unknown. No much larger clone exists at a distance of one base, and base qualities are not known.

Library construction relied on the immunoSEQ multiplex PCR assay. A mixture of 60 forward primers for TCR Vbeta segments and 13 reverse primers for TCR Jbeta segments was used in the multiplex PCR. The CDR3 region of rearranged TCR beta genes was amplified from genomic DNA by a multiplex PCR assay. The Illumina HiSeq System was used to sequence the amplified TCR beta libraries as 87-base-pair reads. The original methods were these. A later analysis counted tens of millions of unique TCR beta chains across the 666 repertoires, and 10 million to 11 million of these chains were shared by at least two donors. A nearest-neighbor algorithm error-corrected the raw reads and collapsed the reads into unique sequences, merging closely related sequences to remove PCR and sequencing errors. V, D and J gene segments were assigned by aligning CDR3 sequences to IMGT reference sequences. Each retained sequence needed at least a six-nucleotide match to both a V gene segment and a J gene segment. A rearrangement counted as productive if the CDR3 had no stop codons and remained in frame with V and J, and every other rearrangement counted as non-productive. Following IMGT convention, CDR3 was defined as the stretch from the second conserved V-encoded cysteine to the conserved J-encoded phenylalanine. In an earlier analysis of around 640 of the donors, sequences lacking an unambiguous match to a single V gene segment were excluded. In an earlier analysis of around 590 of the donors, a V segment was called functional when productive rearrangements were above 56.7%, and segregating when the standard deviation between donors exceeded 5%. A statistical classification framework was built to diagnose cytomegalovirus status from the catalog of TCR beta chain sequences. In a later analysis, V and J genes were assigned by comparing TCR nucleotide sequences against IMGT/GENE-DB human TR gene sequences. Using the TCRdist pipeline, a later analysis assigned CDR3 sequences along with most-parsimonious VDJ recombination scenarios. In a later analysis, each TCR beta chain was defined by its CDR3 amino acid sequence together with its V-gene family, and reads lacking a unique V-gene family were excluded. A later analysis removed 550 to 700 highly shared, low-generation-probability nucleotide sequences to deal with suspected cross-contamination and a sequencing artifact. For each public chain, a later analysis derived a clonal expansion index from normalized ranks of inferred template counts within each repertoire. A later analysis computed generation probabilities with a VDJ recombination model fitted to out-of-frame rearrangements, and checked the results against IGoR. A later analysis scored TCR-TCR, TCR-HLA and TCR-CMV co-occurrence with hypergeometric tests, applying a repertoire-size bias correction to TCR pairs. To estimate false discovery rates, a later analysis permuted the HLA or CMV assignments 20 times. In a later analysis, co-occurring TCRs were grouped with DBSCAN, and TCRdist sequence similarity was added when clustering was performed within HLA-allele-positive subsets. Repertoires with fewer than 30,000 or more than 120,000 public chains, plus five repertoires with anomalous nucleotide sharing, were excluded from co-occurrence clustering. The table comes from immuneACCESS by way of TCRdb, which keeps in-frame sequences with V and J called. Part of the clones is missing from these tables; in studies checked, under half for an unresolved V gene and the rest for unknown reasons. V, J and clone size were drawn from that table, and D and trimming were deduced from the DNA. The sample data list some 45,000 clones, and around 69% of these were observed just once. The ten most abundant clones make up less than 3.5% of the sample.

This receptor chain uses TRBV30 and TRBJ2-5, and TRBD2 matches 7 of the central bases. The receptor's source is a woman in her twenties or thirties in good health and CMV-seronegative. The sequenced material came from PBMCs. The CDR3 region reads CAWSRGDVETQYF. In nucleotides, the sequence is TGTGCCTGGAGTCGGGGGGACGTAGAGACCCAGTACTTC. The entire variable domain, with the stretches around the CDR3 drawn from the reference TRBV30 and TRBJ2-5 proteins, is SQTIHQWPATLVQPVGSPLSLECTVEGTSNPNLYWYRQAAGRGLQLLFYSVGIGQISSEVPQNLSASRPQDRQFILSSKKLLLSDSGFYLCAWSRGDVETQYFGPGTRLLVL.